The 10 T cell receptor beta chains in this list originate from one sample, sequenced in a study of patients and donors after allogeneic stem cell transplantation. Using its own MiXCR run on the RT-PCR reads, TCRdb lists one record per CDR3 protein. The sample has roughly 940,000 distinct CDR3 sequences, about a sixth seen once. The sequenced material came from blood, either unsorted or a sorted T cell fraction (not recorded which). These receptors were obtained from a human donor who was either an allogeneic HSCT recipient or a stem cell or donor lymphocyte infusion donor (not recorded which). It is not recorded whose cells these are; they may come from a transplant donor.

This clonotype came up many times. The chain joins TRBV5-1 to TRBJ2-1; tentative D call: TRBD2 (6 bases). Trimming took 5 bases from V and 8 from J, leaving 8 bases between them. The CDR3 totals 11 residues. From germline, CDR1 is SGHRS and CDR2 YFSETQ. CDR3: CASRTGDEQFF. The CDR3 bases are TGCGCCAGCAGGACGGGGGATGAGCAGTTCTTC.

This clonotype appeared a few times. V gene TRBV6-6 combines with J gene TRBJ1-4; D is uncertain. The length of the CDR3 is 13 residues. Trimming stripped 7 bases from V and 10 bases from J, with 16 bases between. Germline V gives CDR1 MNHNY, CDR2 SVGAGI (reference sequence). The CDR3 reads CASIPSPPSKLFF. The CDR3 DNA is TGTGCCAGCATCCCCAGCCCACCGTCAAAACTGTTTTTT.

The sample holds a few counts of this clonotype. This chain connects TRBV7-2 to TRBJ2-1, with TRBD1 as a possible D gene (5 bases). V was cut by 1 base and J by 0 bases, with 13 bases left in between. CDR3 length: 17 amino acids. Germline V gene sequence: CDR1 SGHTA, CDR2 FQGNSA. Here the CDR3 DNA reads TGTGCCAGCAGCTTAGGATTTGGGGCTAGCTCCTACAATGAGCAGTTCTTC. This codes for CASSLGFGASSYNEQFF.

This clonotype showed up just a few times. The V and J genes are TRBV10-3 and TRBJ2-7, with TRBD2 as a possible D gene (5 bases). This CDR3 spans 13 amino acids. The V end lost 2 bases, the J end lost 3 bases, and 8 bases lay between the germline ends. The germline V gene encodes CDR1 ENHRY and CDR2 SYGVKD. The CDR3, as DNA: TGTGCCATCAGTGAGGGACTTGGCTACGAGCAGTACTTC. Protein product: CAISEGLGYEQYF.

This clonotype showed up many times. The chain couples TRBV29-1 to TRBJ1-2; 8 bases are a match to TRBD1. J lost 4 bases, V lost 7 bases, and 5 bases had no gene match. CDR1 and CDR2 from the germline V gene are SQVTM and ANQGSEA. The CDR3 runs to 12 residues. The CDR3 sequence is CSGAQGGYGYTF. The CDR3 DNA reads TGCAGCGGGGCACAGGGGGGCTATGGCTACACCTTC. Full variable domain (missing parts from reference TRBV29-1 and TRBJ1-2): SAVISQKPSRDICQRGTSLTIQCQVDSQVTMMFWYRQQPGQSLTLIATANQGSEATYESGFVIDKFPISRPNLTFSTLTVSNMSPEDSSIYLCSGAQGGYGYTFGSGTRLTVV.

The CDR3 sequence is CASSEVNADTQYF. In nucleotides, the CDR3 is TGTGCCAGCAGTGAAGTGAATGCAGATACGCAGTATTTT. The V gene is TRBV6-1, the J gene TRBJ2-3, with D unresolved. Germline V gene sequence: CDR1 MNHNS, CDR2 SASEGT. V was shortened by 1 base and J by 4 bases, with 6 bases between the two germline ends. The CDR3 has 13 amino acids.

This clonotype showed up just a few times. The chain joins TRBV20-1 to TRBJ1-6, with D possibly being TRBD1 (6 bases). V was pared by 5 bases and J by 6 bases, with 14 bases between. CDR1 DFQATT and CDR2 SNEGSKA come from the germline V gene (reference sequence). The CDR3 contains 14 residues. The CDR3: CSAGSQGRNSPLHF. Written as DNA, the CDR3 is TGCAGTGCTGGTTCTCAGGGGCGTAATTCACCCCTCCACTTT.

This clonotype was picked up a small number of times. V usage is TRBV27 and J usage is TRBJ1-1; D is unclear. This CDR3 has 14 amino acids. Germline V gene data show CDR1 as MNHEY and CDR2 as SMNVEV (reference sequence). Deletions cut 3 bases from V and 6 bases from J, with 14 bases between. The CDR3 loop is CASSLDSRVPEAFF. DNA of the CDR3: TGTGCCAGCAGTTTGGACTCTAGGGTCCCTGAAGCTTTCTTT.

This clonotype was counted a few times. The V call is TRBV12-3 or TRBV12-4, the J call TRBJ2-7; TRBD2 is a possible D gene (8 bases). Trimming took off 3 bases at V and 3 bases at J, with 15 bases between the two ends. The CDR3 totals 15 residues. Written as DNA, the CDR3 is TGTGCCAGCAGTTTTCCGGGAGGGGGCTTCTACGAGCAGTACTTC. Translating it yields CASSFPGGGFYEQYF.

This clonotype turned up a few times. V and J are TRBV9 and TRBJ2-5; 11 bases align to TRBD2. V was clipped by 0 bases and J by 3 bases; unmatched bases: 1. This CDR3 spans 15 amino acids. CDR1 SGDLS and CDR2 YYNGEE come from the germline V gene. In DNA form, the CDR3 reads TGTGCCAGCAGCGTAGCTAGCGGGAGGAAAGAGACCCAGTACTTC. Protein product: CASSVASGRKETQYF.